Below, 11 T cell receptor beta chains from the same sample are listed, as sequenced in a study of blood T cell repertoires in COVID-19. TCRdb keeps only in-frame clones here, not all; method: immunoSEQ multiplex PCR. The sample lists 150,000 to 200,000 clones, approximately 86% occurring once. Sequences were obtained from peripheral blood. The receptors were gathered from a man aged 55 to 69 with acute or convalescent COVID-19.

The rearrangement links TRBV9 to TRBJ2-7, with a tentative D call TRBD1 (6 bases). Trimming cost V 3 bases and J 4 bases, with 17 bases left between them. The CDR3 runs to 15 residues. Looked up from germline, CDR1 is SGDLS and CDR2 is YYNGEE. CDR3 sequence reads: CASSDGSGDLYEQYF. The DNA of the CDR3 is TGTGCCAGCAGCGATGGGTCAGGGGATCTTTACGAGCAGTACTTC.

The sample holds one count of this clone. The chain carries TRBV18 and TRBJ2-3; TRBD2 matches at 8 bases. The CDR3 is made up of 17 amino acids. Germline V gene sequence: CDR1 KGHSH, CDR2 LQKENI. Trimming removed 2 bases from V and 2 bases from J; junction bases left unmatched: 9. CDR3 nucleotide sequence: TGTGCCAGCTCACCAGTAGCAGCGGGAGTTCCCACAGATACGCAGTATTTT. It specifies CASSPVAAGVPTDTQYF.

The rearrangement joins TRBV29-1 to TRBJ2-3; TRBD1 aligns across 9 bases. Germline trimming cut 6 bases from V and 1 base from J; bases unmatched to any gene: 5. Germline V gives CDR1 SQVTM, CDR2 ANQGSEA. CDR3 length equals 14 residues. The CDR3 bases are TGCAGCGTCGGCCGGGACAGGGGCACAGATACGCAGTATTTT. As protein: CSVGRDRGTDTQYF.

This clone was seen only once. CDR3: CASSQEGTGGFSPLHF. For the CDR3, the DNA is TGTGCCAGCAGCCAAGAGGGGACAGGGGGCTTTTCACCCCTCCACTTT. The chain carries TRBV4-2 and TRBJ1-6; TRBD1 agrees at 12 bases. The CDR3 consists of 16 residues. Trimming at V came to 0 bases and at J to 9 bases, leaving 3 bases not matched to a gene. Germline assignment: CDR1 LGHNA and CDR2 YNFKEQ.

The chain employs TRBV19 and TRBJ2-7, with a possible D match to TRBD2 (5 bases). The CDR3 contains 14 residues. Germline V lookup: CDR1 LNHDA, CDR2 SQIVND (reference sequence). V lost 8 bases and J 7 bases, leaving 21 bases between the germline ends. The CDR3 bases are TGTGCCAGTGGAGAGGCAGACACCGGAGGAGAGCAGTACTTC. This translates into CASGEADTGGEQYF.

The chain uses TRBV19 and TRBJ2-1; D is perhaps TRBD2 (6 bases). CDR1 and CDR2 (germline): LNHDA, SQIVND (reference sequence). CDR3 length: 17 amino acids. Trimming removed 5 bases from V and 0 bases from J, with 17 bases in between. The CDR3 protein is CASSAVKGRGSYNEQFF. In DNA, the CDR3 is TGTGCCAGTAGTGCGGTTAAGGGGCGGGGCTCCTACAATGAGCAGTTCTTC.

V is TRBV2 and J is TRBJ1-5; the D is unclear. Germline-derived CDR1 and CDR2 are SNHLY and FYNNEI. The CDR3 has 15 residues. Trimming pared 4 bases from V and 0 bases from J, leaving 10 bases between. For the CDR3, the DNA is TGTGCCAGCAGTGGCGGGCCCCTTAGCAATCAGCCCCAGCATTTT. This sequence encodes CASSGGPLSNQPQHF.

V usage is TRBV5-5 and J usage is TRBJ2-5, with 11 bases lining up with TRBD2. Germline values: CDR1 SGHKS, CDR2 YYEKEE (reference sequence). This CDR3 has 16 residues. The V gene end was trimmed by 2 bases and the J gene end by 4 bases; junction bases not matched to a gene: 7. CDR3 bases: TGTGCCAGCAGCTTCCTAGCGGGAGGCGGGGGAGAGACCCAGTACTTC. Protein product: CASSFLAGGGGETQYF.

The chain recombines TRBV6-1 with TRBJ2-3, with D possibly matching TRBD1 (6 bases). The V gene lost 5 bases and the J gene lost 6 bases, with 9 bases spanning the gap. The CDR3 is 12 amino acids. Germline assignment: CDR1 MNHNS and CDR2 SASEGT. The CDR3: CASSPDRDTQYF. The CDR3 nucleotides read TGTGCCAGCAGTCCCGACAGGGATACGCAGTATTTT.

The chain links TRBV28 to TRBJ1-1; TRBD1 aligns across 11 bases. The CDR3 is 15 residues long. Germline CDR1 is MDHEN and CDR2 is SYDVKM. The trim removed 6 bases at V and 5 bases at J, leaving 8 bases unmatched. CDR3 amino acids: CASSQWTGGITEAFF. CDR3 nucleotide sequence: TGTGCCAGCAGCCAATGGACAGGGGGCATTACTGAAGCTTTCTTT.

The gene calls are TRBV28 and TRBJ1-4; perhaps TRBD1 as D (6 bases). The CDR3 spans 16 residues. Trimming took 5 bases from V and 0 from J, leaving 13 bases between them. CDR1 and CDR2 from the germline V gene are MDHEN and SYDVKM. The CDR3 DNA sequence: TGTGCCAGCAGTCTCTATGACAGGACAACTAATGAAAAACTGTTTTTT. It encodes CASSLYDRTTNEKLFF.